Each of the 15 T cell receptor beta chains below was sequenced from the same sample in a study of shared clonotypes between healthy human individuals. Sequencing used immunoSEQ multiplex PCR; TCRdb keeps in-frame clones, though not all of them. The table includes about 340,000 clones, roughly 80% detected once. Sequencing used memory CD4+ T cells sorted from blood. Sample subset: CD45RA-negative fraction. Receptors were obtained from a man in his thirties or forties in good health.

The rearrangement links TRBV2 to TRBJ1-5; the D gene is possibly TRBD1 (6 bases). V lost 5 bases, J lost 9 bases, and 8 bases lay in between. Germline CDR1 and CDR2: SNHLY and FYNNEI. The CDR3 spans 11 residues. Here the CDR3 DNA reads TGTGCCAGCAGTAAAGGGGGGCCCCAGCATTTT. This encodes CASSKGGPQHF.

In its sample, this clone was seen a few times. The rearrangement uses TRBV15 and TRBJ2-3, with 9 bases identical to TRBD2. Unmatched junction bases numbered 9, after V lost 0 bases and J lost 2 bases. The V gene's germline CDR1 is LNHNV and CDR2 YYDKDF (reference sequence). The CDR3 is made up of 18 amino acids. The CDR3 region has the DNA TGTGCCACCAGCAGAGATTCTAGGGCGGGAGGGCACACAGATACGCAGTATTTT. Protein sequence: CATSRDSRAGGHTDTQYF.

With regard to this clone: At the DNA level, this CDR3 is encoded by other sequences in the same sample as well. The chain employs TRBV5-1 and TRBJ1-4; TRBD1 might be the D (5 bases). The germline CDR1 and CDR2 sequences are SGHRS and YFSETQ. Trimming stripped 0 bases from V and 5 bases from J, with 11 bases between. This CDR3 spans 15 amino acids. The CDR3 coding sequence is TGCGCCAGCAGCTTGGTCGGGGGTAGGAATGAAAAACTGTTTTTT. It codes for CASSLVGGRNEKLFF.

This clone was seen at least ten times. The J gene is TRBJ2-2, the V gene TRBV19, with unresolved D. CDR1 and CDR2 from the germline V gene are LNHDA and SQIVND (reference sequence). The CDR3 consists of 14 residues. Trimming cost V 3 bases and J 4 bases, with 9 bases left between them. The CDR3 sequence is CASSIKVITGELFF. CDR3 coding DNA: TGTGCCAGTAGTATTAAGGTGATCACCGGGGAGCTGTTTTTT.

The chain has TRBV19 and TRBJ1-1, with TRBD1 matching over 7 bases. CDR1 is LNHDA, CDR2 SQIVND, per germline (reference sequence). V dropped 7 bases and J dropped 7; count of bases not matched to a gene: 9. This CDR3 spans 13 amino acids. The CDR3 loop reads CASMEIRGGEAFF. CDR3 coding DNA: TGTGCCAGTATGGAAATCAGGGGGGGTGAAGCTTTCTTT.

In regard to this clone: Sequence at one end of the junction differs from germline and may be a read error. This chain links TRBV2 with TRBJ2-5, with unresolved D. This CDR3 comprises 11 residues. CDR1 and CDR2 from the germline V gene are SNHLY and FYNNEI. The CDR3 reads CASSSPRAGNF. The DNA of the CDR3 is TGTGCCAGCAGTTCACCCCGCGCTGGGAACTTC.

The rearrangement joins TRBV27 to TRBJ2-3; 11 nucleotides match TRBD2. Germline trimming cut 2 bases from V and 10 bases from J; bases unmatched to any gene: 11. This CDR3 comprises 16 residues. The germline V gene has CDR1 MNHEY and CDR2 SMNVEV (reference sequence). CDR3 sequence reads: CASSLGTSGSEKAQYF. For the CDR3, the DNA is TGTGCCAGCAGTTTAGGGACTAGCGGTAGCGAAAAGGCGCAGTATTTT.

This chain links TRBV25-1 with TRBJ1-1, with D maybe TRBD1 (5 bases). The CDR3 consists of 14 residues. Germline values: CDR1 MGHDK, CDR2 SYGVNS. Between the trimmed V and J ends, which lost 3 bases and 5 bases, there was a span of 13 bases. As DNA, the CDR3 is TGTGCCAGCAGTGACTGGGGGGAACGTACTGAAGCTTTCTTT. Translating it yields CASSDWGERTEAFF.

The chain uses TRBV2 and TRBJ2-5; D is unclear. The germline V gene has CDR1 SNHLY and CDR2 FYNNEI. The V and J ends lost 8 bases and 2 bases respectively, with 15 bases between them. The CDR3 runs 14 residues. In DNA form, the CDR3 reads TGTGCCAGCTGTCAGCGATCGGTTCAAGAGACCCAGTACTTC. This gives the protein CASCQRSVQETQYF.

This clone was observed a single time. The V gene is TRBV10-3, the J gene TRBJ2-3; D uncertain. Germline V gives CDR1 ENHRY, CDR2 SYGVKD. Between the trimmed V and J ends, which lost 6 bases and 0 bases, there was a span of 7 bases. This CDR3 region has 13 residues. The CDR3 is CAISVPSTDTQYF. The DNA for the CDR3 is TGTGCCATCAGCGTTCCTAGCACAGATACGCAGTATTTT.

This clone was seen at least ten times. This chain uses TRBV4-3 with TRBJ2-1; D perhaps matches TRBD2 (6 bases). V shed 3 bases and J shed 2 bases, with 23 bases lying between them. From germline, CDR1 is LGHNA and CDR2 YSLEER. This CDR3 is 19 amino acids long. This chain's CDR3 is CASSQPKGSGSLPYNEQFF. The CDR3 region has the DNA TGCGCCAGCAGCCAGCCCAAGGGATCCGGGAGTCTTCCCTACAATGAGCAGTTCTTC.

The chain is built from TRBV4-3 and TRBJ2-1; D is unresolved. CDR1 LGHNA and CDR2 YSLEER come from the germline V gene. Trimming pared 1 base from V and 0 bases from J, leaving 7 bases between. The CDR3 is 15 residues long. The CDR3 here is CASSQGGSSYNEQFF. The CDR3 DNA sequence: TGCGCCAGCAGCCAAGGGGGTAGCTCCTACAATGAGCAGTTCTTC.

The chain has TRBV11-2 and TRBJ2-1; 9 bases align to TRBD1. The CDR3 totals 15 residues. Germline V gene lookup returns CDR1 SGHAT and CDR2 FQNNGV. J gave up 5 bases and V 5 bases, and 7 bases lay outside the gene matches. This CDR3 reads CASSAGTGLDNEQFF. For the CDR3, the DNA is TGTGCCAGCAGCGCGGGGACAGGGTTGGACAATGAGCAGTTCTTC.

The chain combines TRBV18 with TRBJ2-2; D is ambiguous. Trimming stripped 2 bases from V and 1 base from J, with 5 bases between. CDR3 length equals 14 residues. Germline assignment: CDR1 KGHSH and CDR2 LQKENI. The CDR3 sequence: CASSPKRNTGELFF. CDR3 coding DNA: TGTGCCAGCTCACCAAAAAGGAACACCGGGGAGCTGTTTTTT.

V is TRBV27 and J is TRBJ2-1; no definite D call. Per the germline V gene, CDR1 is MNHEY and CDR2 is SMNVEV (reference sequence). The CDR3 length is 15 residues. V shed 6 bases and J shed 0 bases, with 12 bases lying between them. For the CDR3, the DNA is TGTGCCAGCAGCCCCCCATTAGGCTCCTACAATGAGCAGTTCTTC. Its translation: CASSPPLGSYNEQFF.